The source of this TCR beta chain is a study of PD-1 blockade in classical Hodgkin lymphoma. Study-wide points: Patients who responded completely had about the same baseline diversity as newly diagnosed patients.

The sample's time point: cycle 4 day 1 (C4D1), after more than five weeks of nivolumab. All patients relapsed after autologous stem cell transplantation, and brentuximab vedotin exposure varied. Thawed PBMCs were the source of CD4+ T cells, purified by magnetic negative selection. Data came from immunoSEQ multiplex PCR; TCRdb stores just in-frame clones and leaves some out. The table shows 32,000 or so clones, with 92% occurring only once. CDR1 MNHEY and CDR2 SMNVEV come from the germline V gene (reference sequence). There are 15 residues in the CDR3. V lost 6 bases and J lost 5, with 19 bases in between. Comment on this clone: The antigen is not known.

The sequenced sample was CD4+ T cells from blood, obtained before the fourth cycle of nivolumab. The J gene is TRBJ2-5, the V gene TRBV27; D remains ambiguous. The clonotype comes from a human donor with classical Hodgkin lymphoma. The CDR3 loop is CASSLDPVGYETQYF. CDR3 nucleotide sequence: TGTGCCAGCAGCCTGGACCCGGTGGGCTATGAGACCCAGTACTTC.